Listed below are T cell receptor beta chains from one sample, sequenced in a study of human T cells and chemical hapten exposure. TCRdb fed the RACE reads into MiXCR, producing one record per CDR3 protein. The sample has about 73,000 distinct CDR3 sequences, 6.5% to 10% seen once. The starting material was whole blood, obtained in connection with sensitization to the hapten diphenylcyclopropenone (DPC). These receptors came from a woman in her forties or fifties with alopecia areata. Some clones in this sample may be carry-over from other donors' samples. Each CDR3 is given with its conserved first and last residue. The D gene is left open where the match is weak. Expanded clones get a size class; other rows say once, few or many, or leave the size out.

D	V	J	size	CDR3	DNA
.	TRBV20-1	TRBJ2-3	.	CSALLAGRTDTQYF	TGCAGTGCTCTTCTCGCGGGAAGGACAGATACGCAGTATTTT
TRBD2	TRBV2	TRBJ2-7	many	CARRLAASYEQYF	TGTGCCAGACGACTAGCGGCCTCCTACGAGCAGTACTTC
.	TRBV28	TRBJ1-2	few	CASTRQSAYGYTF	TGTGCCAGCACCAGACAGTCCGCCTATGGCTACACCTTC
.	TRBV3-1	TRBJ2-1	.	CASSPGLPGDEQFF	TGTGCCAGCAGCCCGGGACTGCCCGGGGATGAGCAGTTCTTC
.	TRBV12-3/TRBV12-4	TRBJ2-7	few	CASSQSTGSSYEQYF	TGTGCCAGCAGCCAGTCGACTGGGAGCTCCTACGAGCAGTACTTC
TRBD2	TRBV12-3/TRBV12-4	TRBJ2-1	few	CASTGGPNEQFF	TGTGCCAGTACGGGAGGGCCGAATGAGCAGTTCTTC
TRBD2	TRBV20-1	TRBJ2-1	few	CSAKILAGSSYNEQFF	TGCAGTGCTAAGATACTAGCGGGAAGCTCCTACAATGAGCAGTTCTTC
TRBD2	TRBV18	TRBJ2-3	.	CASSPMGGSTDTQYF	TGTGCCAGCTCCCCGATGGGGGGGAGCACAGATACGCAGTATTTT
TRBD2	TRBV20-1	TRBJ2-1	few	CSATGTSGPNEQFF	TGCAGTGCTACCGGGACTAGCGGGCCCAATGAGCAGTTCTTC
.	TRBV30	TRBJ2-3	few	CAWEELATDTQYF	TGTGCCTGGGAGGAGTTAGCGACAGATACGCAGTATTTT
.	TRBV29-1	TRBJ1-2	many	CSVEGGGSGYTF	TGCAGCGTTGAAGGCGGGGGCAGCGGCTACACCTTC
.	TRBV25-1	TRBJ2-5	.	CASSEGKGPETQYF	TGTGCCAGCAGTGAAGGAAAAGGGCCAGAGACCCAGTACTTC
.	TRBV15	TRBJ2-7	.	CATSRGGGYSSYEQYF	TGTGCCACCAGCAGAGGCGGGGGCTATAGCTCCTACGAGCAGTACTTC
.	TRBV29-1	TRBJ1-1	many	CSVTPLGGRNTEAFF	TGCAGCGTTACCCCCCTTGGCGGCCGAAACACTGAAGCTTTCTTT
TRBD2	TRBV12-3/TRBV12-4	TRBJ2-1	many	CASSPGLAGEQFF	TGTGCCAGCAGTCCAGGACTAGCGGGTGAGCAGTTCTTC
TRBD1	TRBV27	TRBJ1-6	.	CASSFGQGLSYNSPLHF	TGTGCCAGCAGTTTCGGACAGGGTTTATCCTATAATTCACCCCTCCACTTT
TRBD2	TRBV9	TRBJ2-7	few	CASSVGTSGYEQYF	TGTGCCAGCAGCGTAGGGACTAGTGGGTACGAGCAGTACTTC
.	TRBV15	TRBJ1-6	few	CATSRDPRGGSPLHF	TGTGCCACCAGCAGAGATCCAAGGGGCGGTTCACCCCTCCACTTT